This TCR beta chain emerged from a study of T cell repertoires in cytomegalovirus infection. Each CDR3 protein is one row after TCRdb ran MiXCR on the reads. The sample lists roughly 300,000 distinct CDR3 sequences; more than 8% were seen once. This clonotype was seen ten or more times. Germline lookup yields CDR1 LNHDA and CDR2 SQIVND (reference sequence). This CDR3 contains 16 residues. V shed 6 bases and J shed 6 bases, with 23 bases lying between them. This receptor was obtained from a human donor in good health (CMV status not recorded). Some clones in this sample may be carry-over from other donors' samples. Specimen: PBMCs. The chain joins TRBV19 to TRBJ2-5; D possibly uses TRBD1 or TRBD2 (5 bases each). CDR3 sequence: CASSIEGQAAKKTQYF. The CDR3 DNA reads as TGTGCCAGTAGCATCGAGGGGCAGGCGGCGAAGAAGACCCAGTACTTC.